This T cell receptor beta chain was recorded in a study of breast tumors, draining lymph nodes, adjacent tissues. This CDR3 comprises 15 residues. The germline CDR1 and CDR2 sequences are SEHNR and FQNEAQ (reference sequence). Losses at the gene ends were 1 base for V and 4 bases for J; bases not matched to a gene: 3. In its sample, this clonotype was seen many times. The lymph nodes were axillary draining lymph nodes from breast cancer patients. MiXCR was run by TCRdb on the multiplex PCR reads, yielding one entry per CDR3 protein. The table shows 85,000 to 130,000 distinct CDR3 sequences, with more than 30% occurring only once.

The TCR originated in a female donor with breast cancer. Some clones in this sample may be carry-over from other donors' samples. The sequenced sample was axillary lymph node tissue. J is TRBJ2-7 and V is TRBV7-9, with 11 positions matching TRBD2. The CDR3 DNA reads as TGTGCCAGCAGCTTAGTAGCGGGAGGGCCTTACGAGCAGTACTTC. This encodes CASSLVAGGPYEQYF.